These T cell receptor beta chains were read from a single sample in a study of metastatic and nonmetastatic thyroid tumors. TCRdb reprocessed the PCR reads via MiXCR. Of roughly 34,000 clones in the sample, less than 40% were seen once. Sequencing was carried out using tumor tissue. The receptor source for this set is a female donor with papillary thyroid cancer or a benign thyroid nodule (not recorded which). Some clones in this sample may be carry-over from other donors' samples. The CDR3 runs from the conserved cysteine through the conserved F or W. A D gene is named only where the DNA matches it firmly. Not every row has a clone size; where given, it reads once, few, many or a size class.

.,.,TRBV7-9,TRBJ2-7,CASSPGSYEQYF,TGTGCCAGCAGCCCCGGATCCTACGAGCAGTACTTC
.,.,TRBV19,TRBJ1-6,CASSANTNSPLHF,TGTGCCAGTAGTGCCAACACTAATTCACCCCTCCACTTT
TRBD1,.,TRBV18,TRBJ2-7,CASSPRDSPLVQEQYF,TGTGCCAGCTCACCACGGGACAGTCCATTGGTACAAGAGCAGTACTTC
.,.,TRBV20-1,TRBJ2-1,CSASSHFLSSYNEQFF,TGCAGTGCTAGTAGTCATTTCTTGAGCTCCTACAATGAGCAGTTCTTC
.,few,TRBV6-1,TRBJ2-1,CASSEGAWGHGNEQFF,TGTGCCAGCAGTGAAGGGGCGTGGGGGCACGGCAATGAGCAGTTCTTC
.,few,TRBV6-2/TRBV6-3,TRBJ2-7,CASSPKAYPGLEANEQYF,TGTGCCAGCAGCCCTAAGGCCTACCCCGGCCTCGAGGCCAACGAGCAGTACTTC
.,.,TRBV20-1,TRBJ1-6,CSARDALYGGADSPLHF,TGCAGTGCTAGAGATGCCCTTTATGGGGGGGCAGATTCACCCCTCCACTTT
.,few,TRBV24-1,TRBJ1-2,CATSGGDGYTF,TGTGCCACCAGTGGAGGGGATGGCTACACCTTC
TRBD2,once,TRBV5-1,TRBJ2-1,CASSWETSGRSEQFF,TGCGCCAGCAGCTGGGAAACTAGCGGGAGATCGGAGCAGTTCTTC
.,.,TRBV20-1,TRBJ1-4,CSARAQVGEKLFF,TGCAGTGCTAGAGCGCAGGTCGGGGAAAAACTGTTTTTT
TRBD1,.,TRBV30,TRBJ1-6,CAWSGDSYSPLHF,TGTGCCTGGAGTGGGGACAGCTATTCACCCCTCCACTTT
.,few,TRBV15,TRBJ1-2,CATSRGQAEGTF,TGTGCCACCAGCAGAGGACAGGCGGAGGGCACCTTC
.,few,TRBV27,TRBJ1-5,CASSLLGGSEQPQHF,TGTGCCAGCAGTTTATTGGGGGGGAGTGAGCAGCCCCAGCATTTT
.,few,TRBV12-3/TRBV12-4,TRBJ1-6,CASSLQGCSIRSPLHF,TGTGCCAGCAGTTTACAGGGGTGCTCGATTAGGTCACCCCTCCACTTT
.,few,TRBV10-1,TRBJ2-1,CADTRPRDGVIEQFF,TGCGCCGACACGAGGCCCAGGGACGGCGTAATTGAGCAGTTCTTC
TRBD1,.,TRBV6-5,TRBJ1-3,CASSIQGALGNTIYF,TGTGCCAGCAGTATACAGGGGGCCTTAGGAAACACCATATATTTT
TRBD1,many,TRBV28,TRBJ1-1,CASSPLDGTATEAFF,TGTGCCAGCAGTCCATTAGATGGGACAGCGACTGAAGCTTTCTTT
TRBD1,few,TRBV27,TRBJ1-2,CASSFANLGQGNGYTF,TGTGCCAGCAGTTTTGCCAATCTAGGACAGGGAAATGGCTACACCTTC
TRBD1,many,TRBV6-2/TRBV6-3,TRBJ2-1,CASSWDSSYNEQFF,TGTGCCAGCAGTTGGGACAGCTCCTACAATGAGCAGTTCTTC
.,few,TRBV19,TRBJ2-7,CASNKGLWEEQYF,TGTGCCAGTAACAAGGGGCTTTGGGAAGAGCAGTACTTC
.,few,TRBV28,TRBJ1-6,CASSLGGSPLHF,TGTGCCAGCAGTTTGGGGGGGTCACCCCTCCACTTT
TRBD1,few,TRBV27,TRBJ1-2,CASSPIRGPLSGYTF,TGTGCCAGCAGTCCGATCAGGGGGCCGTTAAGTGGCTACACCTTC
.,.,TRBV5-1,TRBJ2-1,CASSLVGYEQFF,TGCGCCAGCAGCTTGGTCGGGTATGAGCAGTTCTTC
.,few,TRBV10-3,TRBJ2-3,CATVEGSSTDTQYF,TGTGCCACCGTCGAGGGATCTAGCACAGATACGCAGTATTTT
.,once,TRBV3-1,TRBJ2-7,CASSGRSYEQYF,TGTGCCAGCAGTGGGCGTTCCTACGAGCAGTACTTC
.,.,TRBV20-1,TRBJ1-2,CSARIGYNYGYTF,TGCAGTGCTAGAATCGGTTATAACTATGGCTACACCTTC
.,few,TRBV12-3/TRBV12-4,TRBJ2-7,CASSPTYGDIYEQYF,TGTGCCAGCAGTCCCACTTACGGGGATATCTACGAGCAGTACTTC
TRBD1,.,TRBV4-1,TRBJ1-5,CASSLGSGTDSNQPQHF,TGCGCCAGCAGCCTCGGCTCCGGGACAGACAGCAATCAGCCCCAGCATTTT
TRBD1,few,TRBV28,TRBJ2-7,CASRSYFGTGGVEQYF,TGTGCCAGCAGGTCATACTTCGGGACAGGGGGTGTCGAGCAGTACTTC
.,.,TRBV7-2,TRBJ2-7,CASSLGRDGSYEQYF,TGTGCCAGCAGCCTCGGCCGGGACGGCTCCTACGAGCAGTACTTC
.,.,TRBV2,TRBJ2-5,CASSEGRGREETQYF,TGTGCCAGCAGTGAAGGCCGGGGACGGGAAGAGACCCAGTACTTC
.,.,TRBV10-2,TRBJ1-1,CASLTGRNTEAFF,TGCGCCAGCTTAACAGGACGAAACACTGAAGCTTTCTTT
.,.,TRBV20-1,TRBJ1-1,CSASGGRDTEAFF,TGCAGTGCTAGTGGGGGTCGAGACACTGAAGCTTTCTTT
.,.,TRBV6-2/TRBV6-3,TRBJ1-2,CASRGPIYGYTF,TGTGCCAGCCGGGGCCCCATCTATGGCTACACCTTC
.,.,TRBV20-1,TRBJ1-4,CSARDLGWDEKLFF,TGCAGTGCTAGAGATCTTGGGTGGGACGAAAAACTGTTTTTT
.,.,TRBV20-1,TRBJ1-6,CSARGQLYNSPLHF,TGCAGTGCTAGGGGCCAACTCTATAATTCACCCCTCCACTTT
TRBD1,few,TRBV28,TRBJ2-5,CASSLWGQGIRETQYF,TGTGCCAGCAGTTTATGGGGACAGGGTATACGAGAGACCCAGTACTTC
.,few,TRBV6-1,TRBJ2-5,CASSAGNQETQYF,TGTGCCAGCAGTGCGGGGAACCAAGAGACCCAGTACTTC
.,.,TRBV30,TRBJ1-2,CAWKMEGESYTF,TGTGCCTGGAAGATGGAGGGGGAAAGCTACACCTTC
TRBD1,few,TRBV25-1,TRBJ1-4,CASTPRQGPNEKLFF,TGTGCCAGCACCCCTAGACAGGGACCTAATGAAAAACTGTTTTTT
.,many,TRBV29-1,TRBJ1-2,CSVEGYTF,TGCAGCGTTGAGGGCTACACCTTC
.,few,TRBV6-1,TRBJ1-2,CASSEAYRLTVSYGYTF,TGTGCCAGCAGTGAGGCCTACAGGCTCACGGTGAGCTATGGCTACACCTTC
.,few,TRBV19,TRBJ2-1,CASSILGDGEQFF,TGTGCCAGTAGTATACTAGGGGACGGGGAGCAGTTCTTC
.,.,TRBV20-1,TRBJ1-1,CSASGRRWTEAFF,TGCAGTGCTAGTGGGCGGAGGTGGACTGAAGCTTTCTTT
.,.,TRBV7-8,TRBJ2-1,CASSGERPDEQFF,TGTGCCAGCAGTGGGGAGCGTCCCGATGAGCAGTTCTTC
TRBD1,.,TRBV9,TRBJ2-7,CASSVQGQGPPYEQYF,TGTGCCAGCAGCGTGCAGGGACAGGGACCCCCCTACGAGCAGTACTTC
TRBD2,few,TRBV11-2,TRBJ2-6,CASSTRTSGRGSGANVLTF,TGTGCCAGCAGCACACGGACTAGCGGGAGGGGCTCTGGGGCCAACGTCCTGACTTTC
TRBD2,many,TRBV6-1,TRBJ2-1,CASSPTSGTYNEQFF,TGTGCCAGTTCCCCGACTAGCGGAACCTACAATGAGCAGTTCTTC